This T cell receptor (beta chain) was sequenced during a study of shared T cell receptors in the human thymus. CDR1 is SGHVS, CDR2 FNYEAQ, per germline. V was cut by 1 base and J by 7 bases, with 17 bases left in between. The CDR3 has 15 residues. Data came from immunoSEQ multiplex PCR; TCRdb stores just in-frame clones and leaves some out. The sample has 650,000 to 950,000 clones; 80% to 90% are singletons. The same sample was also studied in work on human thymus T cells. That source reports: Donor material was obtained from healthy Finnish infants undergoing corrective surgery for congenital heart defects. Corrective cardiac operations yielded the resected thymus tissue. Related research has reported that thymic repertoires overlap highly among unrelated individuals.

Sequencing input: thymocytes. V usage is TRBV7-6 and J usage is TRBJ2-7; D might be TRBD1 (5 bases). This sequence was found in a girl under three years old with a congenital heart defect. The CDR3 DNA is TGTGCCAGCAGCTTAGTTTGGGCCAGGGTGCGGGAGCAGTACTTC. Residues: CASSLVWARVREQYF.